This T cell receptor (beta chain) was recovered during a study of T-cell memory formation after mild COVID-19. Overall study: TCR clusters showed largely donor specificity.

5'RACE primed at constant segments yielded TCR alpha and TCR beta cDNA libraries bearing sample barcodes and UMIs. TCRdb reprocessed the 5' RACE reads with MiXCR, giving one entry per CDR3 protein. The sample shows around 500,000 distinct CDR3 sequences, 15% to 20% of them seen only once. General study points: A balance of CD4 and CD8 characterized clones contracting day 15 to 85, whereas later expanders leaned CD4+. For second-wave clones that peaked at day 37, SARS-CoV-2 specificity went unverified.

V was pared by 4 bases and J by 0 bases, with 13 bases between. The CDR3 totals 15 residues. Germline V gives CDR1 SGHRS, CDR2 YFSETQ. Turning to this clonotype: The target antigen is unknown.

The chain combines TRBV5-1 with TRBJ1-2; D is ambiguous. Source material: PBMCs or a T cell subset sorted from them (not recorded which). The TCR comes from an adult woman who had mild COVID-19 (a few samples of this study predate the infection). Cell type and time point are not known. The CDR3 DNA reads as TGCGCCAGCAGCCCCATAGGACCCGCTAACTATGGCTACACCTTC. Its translation is CASSPIGPANYGYTF.